Below are 19 T cell receptor beta chains sequenced from a single sample in a study of T cells in Graves' hyperthyroidism and ophthalmopathy. From RNA transcripts, TCR beta CDR3 regions were amplified. TCR CDR3 underwent first-round RT-PCR with the HTBI primer set. Each CDR3 protein is one row after TCRdb ran MiXCR on the multiplex PCR reads. The sample shows around 430,000 distinct CDR3 sequences, 15% of them seen only once. Sequences were obtained from blood. The source is a woman in her twenties or thirties with Graves' hyperthyroidism.

This clonotype was counted only a few times. This chain connects TRBV28 to TRBJ2-3; TRBD1 is a possible D gene (5 bases). Trimming removed 5 bases from V and 0 bases from J, with 9 bases in between. Germline V gene lookup returns CDR1 MDHEN and CDR2 SYDVKM. CDR3 length: 14 residues. The CDR3 DNA sequence: TGTGCCAGCAGTCAGGGTTCTAGCACAGATACGCAGTATTTT. It specifies CASSQGSSTDTQYF.

This clonotype was seen repeatedly, ten times or more. This chain uses TRBV18 with TRBJ2-1; 9 bases line up with TRBD2. This CDR3 region has 15 residues. Germline loops: CDR1 KGHSH, CDR2 LQKENI. Trimming at V came to 0 bases and at J to 7 bases, leaving 4 bases not matched to a gene. The CDR3: CASSPPASGNNEQFF. The CDR3 DNA is TGTGCCAGCTCACCACCGGCTAGCGGGAATAATGAGCAGTTCTTC.

This clonotype was seen more than once but under ten times. The V call is TRBV10-2, the J call TRBJ2-1; perhaps TRBD2 as D (6 bases). In germline, CDR1 is WSHSY, CDR2 SAAADI. Trimming left V 4 bases short and J 1 base short, with 14 bases between. The CDR3 has 16 residues. The CDR3 reads CASSVPAGGSYNEQFF. The CDR3 DNA is TGCGCCAGCAGTGTCCCAGCGGGTGGGTCCTACAATGAGCAGTTCTTC.

There are many counts of this clonotype. The V and J genes are TRBV25-1 and TRBJ2-1; perhaps TRBD1 as D (6 bases). Germline V lookup: CDR1 MGHDK, CDR2 SYGVNS. Trimming stripped 2 bases from V and 3 bases from J, with 11 bases between. The CDR3 is 15 amino acids. In nucleotides, the CDR3 is TGTGCCAGCAGTGAAGTTAGGGGGAACTACAATGAGCAGTTCTTC. This encodes CASSEVRGNYNEQFF.

This clonotype came up many times. The rearrangement joins TRBV6-1 to TRBJ1-5, with D maybe TRBD1 (5 bases). Germline V lookup: CDR1 MNHNS, CDR2 SASEGT. The V and J ends lost 5 bases and 3 bases respectively, with 11 bases between them. The CDR3 runs to 14 residues. CDR3: CASSRDSLNQPQHF. In nucleotides, the CDR3 is TGTGCCAGCAGTCGAGACAGCCTCAATCAGCCCCAGCATTTT.

This clonotype was seen ten or more times. The chain employs TRBV30 and TRBJ2-5; D perhaps matches TRBD1 (9 bases). Germline-derived CDR1 and CDR2 are GTSNPN and SVGIG (reference sequence). The CDR3 runs to 18 residues. Trimming shortened V by 4 bases and J by 2 bases, and 26 bases separated the two germline ends. The CDR3 DNA sequence: TGTGCCTGGAAAGGGACAGGGCGGCTAGCGGGTTCTCAAGAGACCCAGTACTTC. It specifies CAWKGTGRLAGSQETQYF.

Remarks on this clonotype: Possible read error: a much larger clone is one base away. The chain uses TRBV2 and TRBJ2-7; TRBD2 agrees at 7 bases. This CDR3 is 14 amino acids long. Per germline, CDR1 SNHLY and CDR2 FYNNEI. This CDR3 is CASSVASGVYERYF. CDR3 DNA: TGTGCCAGCAGTGTGGCTAGCGGAGTCTACGAGCGGTACTTC.

The V gene is TRBV6-1, the J gene TRBJ1-2, with 7 bases fitting TRBD1. CDR3 length: 14 amino acids. Germline V gene lookup returns CDR1 MNHNS and CDR2 SASEGT. J was trimmed by 4 bases and V by 5 bases; bases with no gene match: 7. The CDR3 here is CASSPQGLGYGYTF. The CDR3 bases are TGTGCCAGCAGTCCACAGGGGCTCGGCTATGGCTACACCTTC.

This clonotype was seen many times. The rearrangement uses TRBV2 and TRBJ1-3; 7 nucleotides align to TRBD1. The CDR3 is 14 amino acids. Germline trimming cut 5 bases from V and 4 bases from J; bases unmatched to any gene: 5. Germline CDR1 is SNHLY and CDR2 is FYNNEI. The CDR3 coding sequence is TGTGCCAGCAGTCAAGGGACAGCCGGAAACACCATATATTTT. The encoded protein is CASSQGTAGNTIYF.

This clonotype has ten or more counts. This rearrangement joins TRBV11-2 to TRBJ2-3; D is unresolved. The CDR3 runs 12 residues. Germline CDR1 reads SGHAT; CDR2 reads FQNNGV. Trimming removed 4 bases from V and 0 bases from J, with 2 bases in between. CDR3 loop: CASSSSTDTQYF. The CDR3 nucleotides read TGTGCCAGCAGCTCTAGCACAGATACGCAGTATTTT. Looking up the rest from reference TRBV11-2 and TRBJ2-3 gives the full variable domain: EAGVAQSPRYKIIEKRQSVAFWCNPISGHATLYWYQQILGQGPKLLIQFQNNGVVDDSQLPKDRFSAERLKGVDSTLKIQPAKLEDSAVYLCASSSSTDTQYFGPGTRLTVL.

This clonotype was seen repeatedly, ten times or more. The V call is TRBV28, the J call TRBJ2-5; 9 nucleotides line up with TRBD2. V shed 3 bases and J 3 bases; nucleotides not matched to a gene: 2. The CDR3 has 14 residues. Germline V lookup: CDR1 MDHEN, CDR2 SYDVKM. The CDR3 is CASSLAGGEETQYF. In nucleotides, the CDR3 is TGTGCCAGCAGTTTGGCGGGAGGGGAAGAGACCCAGTACTTC.

The chain is built from TRBV20-1 and TRBJ2-1, with 7 bases aligning to TRBD2. J gave up 8 bases and V 1 base, and 5 bases lay outside the gene matches. The CDR3 has 13 residues. Germline V gene sequence: CDR1 DFQATT, CDR2 SNEGSKA (reference sequence). The CDR3 sequence is CSARVAGRDEQFF. CDR3 nucleotide sequence: TGCAGTGCTAGAGTGGCAGGGAGGGATGAGCAGTTCTTC.

This clonotype has a count of ten or more. J is TRBJ2-1 and V is TRBV20-1; 11 nucleotides align to TRBD2. The germline V gene encodes CDR1 DFQATT and CDR2 SNEGSKA (reference sequence). Germline trimming cut 3 bases from V and 0 bases from J; bases unmatched to any gene: 13. The CDR3 consists of 19 residues. CDR3 nucleotides: TGCAGTGCTAGTGGACCGGGACTAGCGGACATGAGCTCCTACAATGAGCAGTTCTTC. Translating gives CSASGPGLADMSSYNEQFF.

In this sample, this clonotype turned up many times. This chain joins TRBV20-1 and TRBJ2-7, with D perhaps being TRBD1 or TRBD2 (5 bases each). Trimming shortened V by 1 base and J by 2 bases, and 15 bases separated the two germline ends. Germline values: CDR1 DFQATT, CDR2 SNEGSKA (reference sequence). The length of the CDR3 is 15 residues. The CDR3 protein is CSARVEGRPAYEQYF. In DNA form, the CDR3 reads TGCAGTGCTAGAGTTGAGGGACGACCGGCCTACGAGCAGTACTTC.

This clonotype has at least ten counts. The J gene is TRBJ2-5, the V gene TRBV3-1; no firm D call. Germline V gives CDR1 LGHDT, CDR2 YNNKEL (reference sequence). The CDR3 has 12 amino acids. V gave up 1 base and J gave up 4 bases, with 4 bases separating them. The CDR3 protein is CASSQARETQYF. The CDR3 bases are TGTGCCAGCAGCCAAGCCCGAGAGACCCAGTACTTC.

This clonotype appeared many times. The rearrangement links TRBV7-2 to TRBJ2-2; a possible D gene is TRBD2 (7 bases). CDR3 length equals 15 residues. Germline lookup yields CDR1 SGHTA and CDR2 FQGNSA. V lost 6 bases, J lost 4 bases, and 15 bases lay in between. CDR3 sequence (DNA): TGTGCCAGCAGATGGGGGGGGCTGGGCACCGGGGAGCTGTTTTTT. It yields the protein CASRWGGLGTGELFF.

This clonotype has at least ten counts. The V gene is TRBV18, the J gene TRBJ2-3; 10 bases agree with TRBD2. V was clipped by 4 bases and J by 6 bases; unmatched bases: 10. Germline loops: CDR1 KGHSH, CDR2 LQKENI. The CDR3 sequence is 16 residues long. For the CDR3, the DNA is TGTGCCAGCTCACAGAGCGCTAGCGGGAGACTGGATACGCAGTATTTT. This gives the protein CASSQSASGRLDTQYF.

This clonotype came up many times. The chain has TRBV3-1 and TRBJ2-5, with D perhaps being TRBD1 or TRBD2 (5 bases each). The CDR3 totals 16 residues. CDR1 is LGHDT and CDR2 is YNNKEL in the germline V gene (reference sequence). V lost 0 bases to trimming and J lost 4 bases, with 15 bases between them. The CDR3 DNA follows: TGTGCCAGCAGCCAAGAAGGGACGGGAAGGACAGAGACCCAGTACTTC. This gives the protein CASSQEGTGRTETQYF.

As regards this clonotype: At one of its ends the junction is not consistent with the germline gene, which may arise from a read error. V is TRBV7-7 and J is TRBJ2-5; D is possibly TRBD2 (6 bases). Germline CDR1 SSHAT, CDR2 FNYEAQ (reference sequence). This CDR3 contains 13 residues. CDR3 DNA sequence: TGTGCTAGCAGCCAGGCGGGGAGAGAGACCCAGTACTTC. Residues: CASSQAGRETQYF.